This paragraph reports one TCR beta chain. Those who participated ranged in age from roughly 18 to 89 years and resided in under 25 US areas. Assignment of participants to cohorts was predicated upon participant-reported clinical history. Cohort 3 recovery required two negative PCRs, clearance, or symptom resolution. The data belong to a study of blood T cell repertoires in COVID-19. Study overall: From T cells, B-cell-depleted T cells, or PBMCs came the material, which was cDNA or gDNA.

Measured with immunoSEQ multiplex PCR; TCRdb has only the in-frame clones, and not every one. Among approximately 250,000 clones listed, roughly 79% were seen once. The clonotype was recovered from a man aged 35-49 years who had recovered from COVID-19. Sample: PBMCs or T cells enriched from blood (not recorded which).

The CDR3 bases are TGTGCCAGCAGTACTAGCGGGAGGGCCCGCGATACGCAGTATTTT. Its translation: CASSTSGRARDTQYF. V usage is TRBV28 and J usage is TRBJ2-3; 13 nucleotides agree with TRBD2. Germline trimming cut 5 bases from V and 6 bases from J; bases unmatched to any gene: 5. The CDR3 runs 15 residues. Germline loops: CDR1 MDHEN, CDR2 SYDVKM.